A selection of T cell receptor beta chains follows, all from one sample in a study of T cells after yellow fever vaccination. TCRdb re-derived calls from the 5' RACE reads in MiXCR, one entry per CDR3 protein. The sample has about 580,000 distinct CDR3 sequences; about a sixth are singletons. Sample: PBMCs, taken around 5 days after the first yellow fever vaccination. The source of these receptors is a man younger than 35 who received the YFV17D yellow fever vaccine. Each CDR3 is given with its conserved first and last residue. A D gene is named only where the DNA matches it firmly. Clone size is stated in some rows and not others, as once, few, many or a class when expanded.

CDR3 protein: CASSFWGLGGNTEAFF; CDR3 DNA: TGTGCCAGCAGTTTTTGGGGACTGGGGGGGAACACTGAAGCTTTCTTT; D gene: -; J gene: TRBJ1-1; V gene: TRBV12-3/TRBV12-4; clone size: few
CDR3 protein: CAWTGTETQYF; CDR3 DNA: TGTGCCTGGACAGGGACGGAGACCCAGTACTTC; D gene: -; J gene: TRBJ2-5; V gene: TRBV30; clone size: -
CDR3 protein: CASSFGGDSEKLFF; CDR3 DNA: TGTGCCAGCAGCTTCGGGGGGGATAGTGAAAAACTGTTTTTT; D gene: -; J gene: TRBJ1-4; V gene: TRBV7-2; clone size: -
CDR3 protein: CASSQARREQYF; CDR3 DNA: TGTGCCAGCAGCCAGGCCCGGCGGGAGCAGTACTTC; D gene: -; J gene: TRBJ2-7; V gene: TRBV3-1; clone size: few
CDR3 protein: CAVGAQGSYGYTF; CDR3 DNA: TGTGCCGTAGGAGCCCAGGGGAGCTATGGCTACACCTTC; D gene: -; J gene: TRBJ1-2; V gene: TRBV10-3; clone size: -
CDR3 protein: CKAERGVGDTQYF; CDR3 DNA: TGCAAAGCAGAGCGGGGGGTTGGGGATACGCAGTATTTT; D gene: TRBD2; J gene: TRBJ2-3; V gene: TRBV20-1; clone size: few
CDR3 protein: CASSLTSGGAIGYEQFF; CDR3 DNA: TGTGCCAGCAGCCTGACTAGCGGGGGGGCCATCGGGTATGAGCAGTTCTTC; D gene: TRBD2; J gene: TRBJ2-1; V gene: TRBV9; clone size: few
CDR3 protein: CASQGSAQGNTIYF; CDR3 DNA: TGTGCCAGCCAAGGTTCGGCCCAAGGAAACACCATATATTTT; D gene: -; J gene: TRBJ1-3; V gene: TRBV18; clone size: -
CDR3 protein: CASSIARGKAFF; CDR3 DNA: TGTGCCAGTAGTATAGCGAGGGGGAAAGCTTTCTTT; D gene: -; J gene: TRBJ1-1; V gene: TRBV19; clone size: -
CDR3 protein: CASSFPGGQAANTGELFF; CDR3 DNA: TGTGCCAGCAGTTTCCCCGGAGGACAGGCCGCGAACACCGGGGAGCTGTTTTTT; D gene: TRBD1; J gene: TRBJ2-2; V gene: TRBV12-3/TRBV12-4; clone size: many
CDR3 protein: CASSPYQGSGGGLGTDTQYF; CDR3 DNA: TGTGCCAGCTCACCCTACCAGGGTAGCGGGGGCGGTCTTGGCACAGATACGCAGTATTTT; D gene: TRBD2; J gene: TRBJ2-3; V gene: TRBV18; clone size: few
CDR3 protein: CASSSKGSGTEAFF; CDR3 DNA: TGCGCCAGCAGCTCAAAAGGGAGTGGCACTGAAGCTTTCTTT; D gene: -; J gene: TRBJ1-1; V gene: TRBV5-1; clone size: -
CDR3 protein: CASNPTGTAQPQHF; CDR3 DNA: TGTGCCAGCAATCCCACAGGGACAGCACAGCCCCAGCATTTT; D gene: TRBD1; J gene: TRBJ1-5; V gene: TRBV6-1; clone size: few
CDR3 protein: CASSLEQGMSSYEQYF; CDR3 DNA: TGTGCCAGCAGCTTGGAACAGGGTATGAGCTCCTACGAGCAGTACTTC; D gene: -; J gene: TRBJ2-7; V gene: TRBV5-4; clone size: -
CDR3 protein: CASSLGRTETQYF; CDR3 DNA: TGTGCCAGCAGCTTAGGGCGAACCGAGACCCAGTACTTC; D gene: -; J gene: TRBJ2-5; V gene: TRBV7-2; clone size: few
CDR3 protein: CSVIRRTGELFF; CDR3 DNA: TGCAGCGTAATCAGACGCACCGGGGAGCTGTTTTTT; D gene: -; J gene: TRBJ2-2; V gene: TRBV29-1; clone size: -
CDR3 protein: CASRTGWEDTQYF; CDR3 DNA: TGTGCCAGCAGGACCGGGTGGGAAGATACGCAGTATTTT; D gene: -; J gene: TRBJ2-3; V gene: TRBV27; clone size: -
CDR3 protein: CASSTGTAGSASSTDTQYF; CDR3 DNA: TGCGCCAGCAGCACAGGGACAGCCGGGAGCGCGTCTAGCACAGATACGCAGTATTTT; D gene: -; J gene: TRBJ2-3; V gene: TRBV5-1; clone size: -
CDR3 protein: CASSQGIKLASNEQFF; CDR3 DNA: TGTGCCAGCAGTCAAGGGATTAAGCTAGCAAGCAATGAGCAGTTCTTC; D gene: -; J gene: TRBJ2-1; V gene: TRBV12-3/TRBV12-4; clone size: -
CDR3 protein: CASTPSLWSPTEAFF; CDR3 DNA: TGTGCCAGTACCCCCTCGCTGTGGTCCCCCACTGAAGCTTTCTTT; D gene: -; J gene: TRBJ1-1; V gene: TRBV19; clone size: few
CDR3 protein: CASGQGVNTEAFF; CDR3 DNA: TGTGCCAGTGGACAGGGGGTGAACACTGAAGCTTTCTTT; D gene: TRBD1; J gene: TRBJ1-1; V gene: TRBV27; clone size: few
CDR3 protein: CSVEAGRIYGYTF; CDR3 DNA: TGCAGCGTTGAGGCAGGGAGAATTTATGGCTACACCTTC; D gene: -; J gene: TRBJ1-2; V gene: TRBV29-1; clone size: few
CDR3 protein: CASSDPGGHEKLFF; CDR3 DNA: TGCGCCAGCAGCGATCCTGGGGGCCATGAAAAACTGTTTTTT; D gene: -; J gene: TRBJ1-4; V gene: TRBV4-3; clone size: few
CDR3 protein: CSAQTGRTSGDYNEQFF; CDR3 DNA: TGCAGTGCTCAGACCGGGAGGACTAGCGGGGACTACAATGAGCAGTTCTTC; D gene: TRBD2; J gene: TRBJ2-1; V gene: TRBV20-1; clone size: few
CDR3 protein: CSARDPNTGATEAFF; CDR3 DNA: TGCAGTGCTAGAGATCCTAATACAGGCGCCACTGAAGCTTTCTTT; D gene: -; J gene: TRBJ1-1; V gene: TRBV20-1; clone size: -
CDR3 protein: CASSKIGPYGQYF; CDR3 DNA: TGTGCCAGCAGCAAGATAGGGCCCTACGGGCAGTACTTC; D gene: -; J gene: TRBJ2-7; V gene: TRBV12-3/TRBV12-4; clone size: -
CDR3 protein: CSVAGGTQYF; CDR3 DNA: TGCAGCGTTGCGGGGGGTACGCAGTATTTT; D gene: TRBD2; J gene: TRBJ2-3; V gene: TRBV29-1; clone size: few
CDR3 protein: CSASPSGTVTDTQYF; CDR3 DNA: TGCAGTGCTTCCCCCTCCGGGACTGTAACAGATACGCAGTATTTT; D gene: -; J gene: TRBJ2-3; V gene: TRBV20-1; clone size: -
CDR3 protein: CASSPDSPYEQYF; CDR3 DNA: TGTGCCAGCTCCCCGGACAGCCCCTACGAGCAGTACTTC; D gene: -; J gene: TRBJ2-7; V gene: TRBV18; clone size: -
CDR3 protein: CASSFGPQPQHF; CDR3 DNA: TGTGCCAGCAGTTTTGGGCCTCAGCCCCAGCATTTT; D gene: -; J gene: TRBJ1-5; V gene: TRBV12-3/TRBV12-4; clone size: few
CDR3 protein: CASSKGIGTGELFF; CDR3 DNA: TGTGCCAGCAGCAAAGGAATAGGCACCGGGGAGCTGTTTTTT; D gene: -; J gene: TRBJ2-2; V gene: TRBV21-1; clone size: -
CDR3 protein: CSATRGGPYNEQFF; CDR3 DNA: TGCAGTGCTACCCGGGGGGGCCCCTACAATGAGCAGTTCTTC; D gene: TRBD2; J gene: TRBJ2-1; V gene: TRBV20-1; clone size: -
CDR3 protein: CASSPRRTGEADEKLFF; CDR3 DNA: TGTGCCAGCAGCCCGAGGCGGACAGGGGAGGCGGATGAAAAACTGTTTTTT; D gene: TRBD1; J gene: TRBJ1-4; V gene: TRBV5-6; clone size: few
CDR3 protein: CSAEGGDNTEAFF; CDR3 DNA: TGCAGTGCCGAAGGGGGGGATAACACTGAAGCTTTCTTT; D gene: -; J gene: TRBJ1-1; V gene: TRBV20-1; clone size: -
CDR3 protein: CASSEYIGSANQPQHF; CDR3 DNA: TGTGCCAGCAGTGAATATATAGGGTCAGCCAATCAGCCCCAGCATTTT; D gene: -; J gene: TRBJ1-5; V gene: TRBV6-1; clone size: -
CDR3 protein: CASSYSDRAQPQHF; CDR3 DNA: TGTGCCAGCAGTTACTCGGACAGGGCCCAGCCCCAGCATTTT; D gene: TRBD1; J gene: TRBJ1-5; V gene: TRBV6-5; clone size: many
CDR3 protein: CASSPYRENEQYF; CDR3 DNA: TGCGCCAGCAGCCCGTACAGGGAGAACGAGCAGTACTTC; D gene: -; J gene: TRBJ2-7; V gene: TRBV4-1; clone size: -
CDR3 protein: CASSRPEAVEQYF; CDR3 DNA: TGTGCCAGCAGCCGACCCGAAGCAGTCGAGCAGTACTTC; D gene: -; J gene: TRBJ2-7; V gene: TRBV13; clone size: -
CDR3 protein: CASSQAGIPRHNEQFF; CDR3 DNA: TGCGCCAGCAGTCAAGCCGGGATCCCGAGGCACAATGAGCAGTTCTTC; D gene: -; J gene: TRBJ2-1; V gene: TRBV23-1; clone size: -
CDR3 protein: CASSLAIEHNEQFF; CDR3 DNA: TGTGCCAGCAGCTTAGCAATAGAGCACAATGAGCAGTTCTTC; D gene: -; J gene: TRBJ2-1; V gene: TRBV7-2; clone size: few
CDR3 protein: CSASGGNQPQHF; CDR3 DNA: TGCAGTGCTAGCGGGGGGAATCAGCCCCAGCATTTT; D gene: -; J gene: TRBJ1-5; V gene: TRBV20-1; clone size: -
CDR3 protein: CASTPGGAGNTEAFF; CDR3 DNA: TGTGCCAGCACCCCGGGGGGGGCCGGGAACACTGAAGCTTTCTTT; D gene: -; J gene: TRBJ1-1; V gene: TRBV12-3/TRBV12-4; clone size: -
CDR3 protein: CSAGAGTGFSPLHF; CDR3 DNA: TGCAGTGCGGGGGCCGGGACAGGGTTTTCACCCCTCCACTTT; D gene: TRBD1; J gene: TRBJ1-6; V gene: TRBV20-1; clone size: once
CDR3 protein: CASSEERNSPLHF; CDR3 DNA: TGTGCCAGCAGTGAAGAGAGGAATTCACCCCTCCACTTT; D gene: -; J gene: TRBJ1-6; V gene: TRBV2; clone size: few
CDR3 protein: CASSQENWKETQYF; CDR3 DNA: TGTGCCAGCAGCCAAGAGAACTGGAAAGAGACCCAGTACTTC; D gene: -; J gene: TRBJ2-5; V gene: TRBV3-1; clone size: -
CDR3 protein: CASSRLGLASETQYF; CDR3 DNA: TGTGCCAGCAGCAGGTTAGGACTAGCATCGGAGACCCAGTACTTC; D gene: TRBD2; J gene: TRBJ2-5; V gene: TRBV6-1; clone size: few
CDR3 protein: CASTAGTSLNEQFF; CDR3 DNA: TGTGCCAGCACCGCCGGGACTAGTCTCAATGAGCAGTTCTTC; D gene: TRBD2; J gene: TRBJ2-1; V gene: TRBV6-2/TRBV6-3; clone size: few
CDR3 protein: CASSPQQGLSAFF; CDR3 DNA: TGCGCCAGCAGCCCCCAACAGGGGTTGTCCGCTTTCTTT; D gene: TRBD1; J gene: TRBJ1-1; V gene: TRBV5-1; clone size: -
CDR3 protein: CASSLRGPRMREQYF; CDR3 DNA: TGTGCCAGCAGTTTACGGGGGCCCAGGATGCGGGAGCAGTACTTC; D gene: -; J gene: TRBJ2-7; V gene: TRBV28; clone size: -
CDR3 protein: CASSLSGEAAFF; CDR3 DNA: TGTGCCAGCAGCTTATCAGGGGAGGCCGCTTTCTTT; D gene: -; J gene: TRBJ1-1; V gene: TRBV7-9; clone size: few
CDR3 protein: CATPTSRAGNTIYF; CDR3 DNA: TGTGCCACCCCGACCTCTAGGGCTGGAAACACCATATATTTT; D gene: -; J gene: TRBJ1-3; V gene: TRBV12-3/TRBV12-4; clone size: few
CDR3 protein: CSVEFGLSYNEQFF; CDR3 DNA: TGCAGCGTTGAGTTCGGTTTATCCTACAATGAGCAGTTCTTC; D gene: -; J gene: TRBJ2-1; V gene: TRBV29-1; clone size: -
CDR3 protein: CSGRAQESTGELFF; CDR3 DNA: TGCAGCGGCCGGGCACAGGAGAGCACCGGGGAGCTGTTTTTT; D gene: -; J gene: TRBJ2-2; V gene: TRBV29-1; clone size: few
CDR3 protein: CASSTGTVATDTQYF; CDR3 DNA: TGTGCCAGCAGTACCGGGACAGTGGCCACAGATACGCAGTATTTT; D gene: TRBD1; J gene: TRBJ2-3; V gene: TRBV7-2; clone size: few
CDR3 protein: CASSYAGEQYF; CDR3 DNA: TGTGCCAGCAGCTACGCCGGCGAGCAGTACTTC; D gene: -; J gene: TRBJ2-7; V gene: TRBV2; clone size: -
CDR3 protein: CSGDEQFF; CDR3 DNA: TGCAGTGGAGATGAGCAGTTCTTC; D gene: -; J gene: TRBJ2-1; V gene: TRBV20-1; clone size: -
CDR3 protein: CATTRGGSDTQYF; CDR3 DNA: TGTGCCACCACCCGGGGGGGGTCAGATACGCAGTATTTT; D gene: TRBD2; J gene: TRBJ2-3; V gene: TRBV15; clone size: -
CDR3 protein: CASSQDSLGGSTDTQYF; CDR3 DNA: TGTGCCAGCAGCCAAGATTCGTTGGGGGGGAGCACAGATACGCAGTATTTT; D gene: TRBD2; J gene: TRBJ2-3; V gene: TRBV3-1; clone size: few
CDR3 protein: CASSPTSGGYEQFF; CDR3 DNA: TGTGCCAGCAGCCCGACTAGCGGGGGATATGAGCAGTTCTTC; D gene: TRBD2; J gene: TRBJ2-1; V gene: TRBV5-5; clone size: -